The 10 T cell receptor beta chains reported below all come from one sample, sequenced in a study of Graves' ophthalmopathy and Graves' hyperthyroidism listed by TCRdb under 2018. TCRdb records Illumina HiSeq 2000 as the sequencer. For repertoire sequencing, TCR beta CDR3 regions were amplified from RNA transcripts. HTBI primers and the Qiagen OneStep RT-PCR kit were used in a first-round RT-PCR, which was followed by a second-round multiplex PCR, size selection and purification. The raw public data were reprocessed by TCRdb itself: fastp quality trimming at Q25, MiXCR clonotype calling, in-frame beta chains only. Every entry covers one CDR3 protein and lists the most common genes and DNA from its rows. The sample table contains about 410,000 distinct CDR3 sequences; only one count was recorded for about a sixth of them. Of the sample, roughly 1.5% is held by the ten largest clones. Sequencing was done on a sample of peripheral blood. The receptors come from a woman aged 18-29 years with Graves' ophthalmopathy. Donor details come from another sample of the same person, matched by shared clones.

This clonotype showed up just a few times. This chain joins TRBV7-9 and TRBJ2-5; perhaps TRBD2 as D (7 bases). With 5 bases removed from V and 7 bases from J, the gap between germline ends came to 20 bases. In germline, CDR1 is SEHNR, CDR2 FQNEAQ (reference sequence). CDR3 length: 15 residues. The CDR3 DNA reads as TGTGCCAGCAGCCCGGCGATGGCGGGGGCCGGGACCCAGTACTTC. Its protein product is CASSPAMAGAGTQYF.

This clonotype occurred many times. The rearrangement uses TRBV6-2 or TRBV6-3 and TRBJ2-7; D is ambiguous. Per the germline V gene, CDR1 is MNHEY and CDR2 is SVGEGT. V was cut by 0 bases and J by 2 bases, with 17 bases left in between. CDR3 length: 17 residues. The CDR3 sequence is CASSYSKVGGSTYEQYF. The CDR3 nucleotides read TGTGCCAGCAGTTACTCAAAGGTTGGCGGATCCACCTACGAGCAGTACTTC.

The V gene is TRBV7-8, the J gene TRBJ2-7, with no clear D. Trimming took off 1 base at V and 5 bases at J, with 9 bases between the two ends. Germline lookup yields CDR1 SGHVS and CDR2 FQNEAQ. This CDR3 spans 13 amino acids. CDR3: CASSLERRDEQYF. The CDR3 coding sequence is TGTGCCAGCAGCTTAGAAAGAAGGGACGAGCAGTACTTC.

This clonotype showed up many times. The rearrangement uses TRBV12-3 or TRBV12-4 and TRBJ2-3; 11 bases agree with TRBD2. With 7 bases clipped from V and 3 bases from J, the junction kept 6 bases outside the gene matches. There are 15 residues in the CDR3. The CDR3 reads CASTLSGGATDTQYF. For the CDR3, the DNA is TGTGCCAGCACCCTTAGCGGGGGGGCGACAGATACGCAGTATTTT.

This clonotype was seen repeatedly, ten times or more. CDR3 DNA: TGCAGCGTTGGGGGGGAAAGCTTAACCTATGGCTACACCTTC. Its protein is CSVGGESLTYGYTF. This rearrangement joins TRBV29-1 to TRBJ1-2; weak D call: TRBD1 (5 bases). V was clipped by 4 bases and J by 4 bases, with 16 bases between them. CDR1 and CDR2 from the germline V gene are SQVTM and ANQGSEA. The length of the CDR3 is 14 residues.

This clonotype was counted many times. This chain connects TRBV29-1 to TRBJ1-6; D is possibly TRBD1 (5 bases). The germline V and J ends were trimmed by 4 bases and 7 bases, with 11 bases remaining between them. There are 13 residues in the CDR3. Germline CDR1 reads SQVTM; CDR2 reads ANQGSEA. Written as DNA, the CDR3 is TGCAGCGTTGGGGACGGTTGGAATTCACCCCTCCACTTT. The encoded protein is CSVGDGWNSPLHF.

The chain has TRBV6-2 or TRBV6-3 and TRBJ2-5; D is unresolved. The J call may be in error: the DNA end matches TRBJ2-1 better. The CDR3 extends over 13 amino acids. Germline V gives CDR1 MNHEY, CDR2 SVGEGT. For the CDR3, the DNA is TGTGCCAGCAGCCCCTTGTCCTTGGGTGAGCAGTTCTTC. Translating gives CASSPLSLGEQFF.

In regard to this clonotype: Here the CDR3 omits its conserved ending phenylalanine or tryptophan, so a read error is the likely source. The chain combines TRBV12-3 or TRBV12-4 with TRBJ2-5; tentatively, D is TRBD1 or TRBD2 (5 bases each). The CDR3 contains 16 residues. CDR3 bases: TGTGCCAGCAGTTTAGCGCGGGTAGGGGATCAAGGGACCCAGTACTCC. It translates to CASSLARVGDQGTQYS.

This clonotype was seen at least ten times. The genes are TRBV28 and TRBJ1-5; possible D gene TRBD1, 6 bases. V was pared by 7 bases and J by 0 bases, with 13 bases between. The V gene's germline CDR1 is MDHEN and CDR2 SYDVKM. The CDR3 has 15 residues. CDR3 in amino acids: CASTRGSSSNQPQHF. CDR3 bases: TGTGCCAGCACCAGGGGTAGTAGTAGCAATCAGCCCCAGCATTTT.

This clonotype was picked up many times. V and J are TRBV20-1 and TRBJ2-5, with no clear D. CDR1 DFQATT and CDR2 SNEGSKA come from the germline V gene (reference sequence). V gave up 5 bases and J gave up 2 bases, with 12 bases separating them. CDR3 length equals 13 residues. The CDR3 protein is CSAPVPRQETQYF. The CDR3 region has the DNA TGCAGTGCTCCTGTCCCCCGACAAGAGACCCAGTACTTC.